The clone carrying this T cell receptor beta chain was found many times. Its antigen is as yet unknown. RNA transcripts provided the template for amplifying TCR beta CDR3 regions. First-round RT-PCR employed HTBI primers, with a second-round multiplex PCR after it. TCRdb reanalysed the multiplex PCR reads using MiXCR and keeps one entry per CDR3 protein. Of 900,000 to 1,200,000 distinct CDR3 sequences in the sample, about 40% are singletons; the top ten hold over 8.5%. The data originate from a study of Graves' ophthalmopathy and Graves' hyperthyroidism. Study-wide findings and caveats: Predictions made by the model for ophthalmopathy progression reached just over 70% sensitivity and less than 80% specificity.

The TCR was taken from an adult man with Graves' hyperthyroidism. Material: peripheral blood or thyroid tissue (not recorded which).

DNA of the CDR3: TGCGCCAGCAGCTTCGGCCCCTCCGGCAATCAGCCCCAGCATTTT. This sequence encodes CASSFGPSGNQPQHF. This chain uses TRBV5-1 with TRBJ1-5; D is undetermined. Per germline, CDR1 SGHRS and CDR2 YFSETQ. Trimming shortened V by 2 bases and J by 2 bases, and 11 bases separated the two germline ends. This CDR3 is 15 amino acids long.